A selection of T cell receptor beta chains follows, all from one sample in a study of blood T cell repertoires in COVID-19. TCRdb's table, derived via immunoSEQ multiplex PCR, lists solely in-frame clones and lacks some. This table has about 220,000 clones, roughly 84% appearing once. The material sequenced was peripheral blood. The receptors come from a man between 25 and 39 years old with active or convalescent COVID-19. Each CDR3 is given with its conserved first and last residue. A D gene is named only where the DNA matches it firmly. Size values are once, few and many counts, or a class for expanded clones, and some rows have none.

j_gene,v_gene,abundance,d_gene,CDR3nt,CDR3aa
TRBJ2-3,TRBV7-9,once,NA,TGTGCCAGCAGCCCCAGCCGGCATCCTGCGGCTAGCACAGATACGCAGTATTTT,CASSPSRHPAASTDTQYF
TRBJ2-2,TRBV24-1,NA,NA,TGTGCCACCAGTGATTGGTCGGGGGTTTTCAATCCCGGGGAGCTGTTTTTT,CATSDWSGVFNPGELFF
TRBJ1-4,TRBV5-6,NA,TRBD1,TGTGCCAGCAGGCTGGGGACAGGGCCTGAAAAACTGTTTTTT,CASRLGTGPEKLFF
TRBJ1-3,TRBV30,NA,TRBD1,TGTGCCTGGAGGTTGACAGGGCGAAAGGTACACACCATATATTTT,CAWRLTGRKVHTIYF
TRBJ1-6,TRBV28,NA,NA,TGTGCCAGCACCCTTAAGGGGTTAGGTAATTCACCCCTCCACTTT,CASTLKGLGNSPLHF
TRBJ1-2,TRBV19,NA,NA,TGTGCCAGTAGGGGCCAGTTTGTCTATGGCTACACCTTC,CASRGQFVYGYTF
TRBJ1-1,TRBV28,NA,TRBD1,TGTGCCAGCACCGAGGGGGCCTTGGCGATGAACACTGAAGCTTTCTTT,CASTEGALAMNTEAFF
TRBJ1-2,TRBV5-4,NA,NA,TGTGCCAGCAGCTTGGATGTGGCAAGAACCTATGGCTACACCTTC,CASSLDVARTYGYTF
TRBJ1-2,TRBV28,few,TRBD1,TGTGCCAGCAGTCCAGGGGACAGGGAGGGAGGTGGCTACACCTTC,CASSPGDREGGGYTF
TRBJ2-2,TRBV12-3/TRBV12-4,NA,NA,TGTGCCAGCAGCCCTCCGGCCGGGGAGCTGTTTTTT,CASSPPAGELFF
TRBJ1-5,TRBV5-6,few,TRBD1,TGTGCCAGCAGCCGGGAACAGGGGAAATATAGCAATCAGCCCCAGCATTTT,CASSREQGKYSNQPQHF
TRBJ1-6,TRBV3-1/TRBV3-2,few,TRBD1,TGTGCCAGCAGCCAAGCGGGACAGGGGAATTCACCCCTCCACTTT,CASSQAGQGNSPLHF
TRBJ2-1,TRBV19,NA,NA,TGTGCCAGTAGTATTTGGTATGGTGAGTCGGTCTCCTACAATGAGCAGTTCTTC,CASSIWYGESVSYNEQFF
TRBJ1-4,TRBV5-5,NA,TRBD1,TGTGCCAGCAGCTTGGGACAGGGAATAGAAAAACTGTTTTTT,CASSLGQGIEKLFF
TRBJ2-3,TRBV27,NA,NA,TGTGCCAGCAGTTTGAAAGATGGGGCCGGGTATACGCAGTATTTT,CASSLKDGAGYTQYF
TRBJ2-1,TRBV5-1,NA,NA,TGCGCCAGCAGCTTGGGAGGTCCCCTCTCCTACAATGAGCAGTTCTTC,CASSLGGPLSYNEQFF
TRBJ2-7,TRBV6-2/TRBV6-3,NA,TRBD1,TGTGCCAGCAGTTACCTGACAGGGAACGAGCAGTACTTC,CASSYLTGNEQYF
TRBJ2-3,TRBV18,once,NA,TGTGCCAGCTCACCACCCCTCTCAGATACGCAGTATTTT,CASSPPLSDTQYF
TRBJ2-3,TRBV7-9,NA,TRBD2,TGTGCCAGCAGGCCCCCCGGACTAGCGGGGGCCGATACGCAGTATTTT,CASRPPGLAGADTQYF
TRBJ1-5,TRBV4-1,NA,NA,TGCGCCAGCAGCCGTCAGGGCGGCTTAGAGAATCAGCCCCAGCATTTT,CASSRQGGLENQPQHF
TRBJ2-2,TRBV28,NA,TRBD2,TGTGCCAGCAGTTTGCGCGGGAGAAGCACCGGGGAGCTGTTTTTT,CASSLRGRSTGELFF
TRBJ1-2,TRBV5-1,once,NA,TGCGCCAGCAGCTTGGAAGGGAGGGGTGGCTACACCTTC,CASSLEGRGGYTF
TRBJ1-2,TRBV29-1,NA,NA,TGCAGCGTTGCCAGGGGCGGCTACACCTTC,CSVARGGYTF
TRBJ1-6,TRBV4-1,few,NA,TGCGCCAGCAGCCAAGGTGCGGGGGCAGGGTGGCCCCTCCACTTT,CASSQGAGAGWPLHF
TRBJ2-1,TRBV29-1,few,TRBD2,TGCAGCGGAGGACTAGCGGGACTCAATGAGCAGTTCTTC,CSGGLAGLNEQFF
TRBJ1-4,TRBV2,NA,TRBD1,TGTGCCAGCAGTGGGCAGGGGGGATCTAATGAAAAACTGTTTTTT,CASSGQGGSNEKLFF
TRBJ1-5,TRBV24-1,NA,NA,TGTGCCACCAGTTCGGGGTCGCTCAATCAGCCCCAGCATTTT,CATSSGSLNQPQHF
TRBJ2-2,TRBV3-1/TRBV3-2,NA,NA,TGTGCCAGCAGCCCACTGAACACCGGGGAGCTGTTTTTT,CASSPLNTGELFF
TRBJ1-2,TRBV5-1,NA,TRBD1,TGCGCCAGCAGCTTGCCTACAGGGGATGGGGGCTACACCTTC,CASSLPTGDGGYTF
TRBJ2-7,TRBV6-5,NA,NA,TGTGCCAGCAGTTTCGGACAGCCGACAAACTCCTACGAGCAGTACTTC,CASSFGQPTNSYEQYF
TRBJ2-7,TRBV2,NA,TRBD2,TGTGCCACAAACCCCCCACGGCTAGCGGGGGGGTCCTACGAGCAGTACTTC,CATNPPRLAGGSYEQYF
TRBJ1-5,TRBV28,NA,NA,TGTGCCAGCAGTGGGAGGGGGGGCAATCAGCCCCAGCATTTT,CASSGRGGNQPQHF
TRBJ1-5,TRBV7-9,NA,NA,TGTGCCAGCAGCTTAGCTGGAGAGAATCAGCCCCAGCATTTT,CASSLAGENQPQHF
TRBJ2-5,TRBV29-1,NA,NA,TGCAGCGTTGAAGAGAAGGCAGGGCCCCAAGAGACCCAGTACTTC,CSVEEKAGPQETQYF
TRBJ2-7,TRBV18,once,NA,TGTGCCAGCTCACCGGGCAGGGCGCGCGAGCAGTACTTC,CASSPGRAREQYF
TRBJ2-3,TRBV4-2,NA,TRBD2,TGTGCCAGCAGCCCAAAAGGGCTAGCGGGAGGGCGCACAGATACGCAGTATTTT,CASSPKGLAGGRTDTQYF
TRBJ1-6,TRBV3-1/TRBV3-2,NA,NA,TGTGCCAGCAGCCAAATGCAGTATAATTCACCCCTCCACTTT,CASSQMQYNSPLHF
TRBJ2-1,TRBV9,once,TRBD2,TGTGCCAGCAGCGCAGCCGGGACTAGGGCCTACAATGAGCAGTTCTTC,CASSAAGTRAYNEQFF
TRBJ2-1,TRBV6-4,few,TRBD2,TGTGCCAGCAGTCTGGCGGGAGGTAATGAGCAGTTCTTC,CASSLAGGNEQFF
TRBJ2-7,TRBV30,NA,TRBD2,TGTGCCTGGAGAGCATGGGCCATAGCGGGAGCCACCTACGAGCAGTACTTC,CAWRAWAIAGATYEQYF
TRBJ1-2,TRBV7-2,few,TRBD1,TGTGCCAGCAGCTCGCGACAGGGGGCTGGCTATGGCTACACCTTC,CASSSRQGAGYGYTF
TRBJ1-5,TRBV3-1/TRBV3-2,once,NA,TGTGCCAGCACCCCCGGGAGGGGCAGTACTCAGCCCCAGCATTTT,CASTPGRGSTQPQHF